The following is a T cell receptor (beta chain) sequence with its context. For repertoire sequencing, the TCR beta CDR3 regions were amplified from RNA transcripts. RT-PCR in the first round used HTBI primers; a second-round multiplex PCR followed. From the multiplex PCR reads, TCRdb called clonotypes with MiXCR, one entry per CDR3 protein. The repertoire includes some 750,000 distinct CDR3 sequences, roughly two fifths of them detected once, and 40% to 45% sits in the top ten. The sample belongs to a study of Graves' ophthalmopathy and Graves' hyperthyroidism. For donors with ophthalmopathy, the disease showed moderate-to-severe activity, reached CAS ≥3 and NOSPECS ≥4, and had lasted under 3 months. Patients were excluded if they had other autoimmune diseases or uncontrolled infections, and likewise if pregnancy or lactation applied. The germline V gene has CDR1 SEHNR and CDR2 FQNEAQ (reference sequence). V shed 1 base, J shed 1 base, and the junction held 3 bases outside the gene matches. The CDR3 covers 16 residues.

Sequenced: peripheral blood. The TCR sequence derives from an adult man with Graves' ophthalmopathy. The V and J genes are TRBV7-9 and TRBJ2-3, with 9 bases that match TRBD2. Written as DNA, the CDR3 is TGTGCCAGCAGCTTAGGACTAGCGGAGGGCACAGATACGCAGTATTTT. This codes for CASSLGLAEGTDTQYF.